The TCR beta chain under discussion was sequenced for a study of T cell repertoires in cytomegalovirus infection. Study-level background: An indication of both CMV infection and matching HLA type came from public TCR beta signatures.

MiXCR, applied by TCRdb to the reads, yields one record per CDR3 protein. The data hold some 300,000 distinct CDR3 sequences, with approximately 14% observed a single time. CDR3 length: 15 residues. In germline, CDR1 is LNHDA, CDR2 SQIVND (reference sequence). The V gene end was trimmed by 2 bases and the J gene end by 7 bases; junction bases not matched to a gene: 6. The source is a human donor in good health (CMV status not recorded). Some clones in this sample may be carry-over from other donors' samples. V usage is TRBV19 and J usage is TRBJ2-1; 9 nucleotides line up with TRBD1. Sequencing used PBMCs. The CDR3 region is CASSITDRGTNEQFF. CDR3 nucleotides: TGTGCCAGTAGTATAACGGACAGGGGAACAAATGAGCAGTTCTTC.